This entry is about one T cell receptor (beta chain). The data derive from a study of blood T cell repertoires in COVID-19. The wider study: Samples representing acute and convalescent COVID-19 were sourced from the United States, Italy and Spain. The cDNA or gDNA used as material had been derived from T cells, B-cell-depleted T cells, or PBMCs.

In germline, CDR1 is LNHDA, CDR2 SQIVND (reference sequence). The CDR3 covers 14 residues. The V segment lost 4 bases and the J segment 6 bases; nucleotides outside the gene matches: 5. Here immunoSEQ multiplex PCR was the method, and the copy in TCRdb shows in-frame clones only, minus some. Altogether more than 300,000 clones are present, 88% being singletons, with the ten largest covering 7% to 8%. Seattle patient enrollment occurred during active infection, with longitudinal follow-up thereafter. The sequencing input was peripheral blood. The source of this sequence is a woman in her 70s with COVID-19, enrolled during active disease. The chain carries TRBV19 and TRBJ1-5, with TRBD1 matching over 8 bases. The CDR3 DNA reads TGTGCCAGTAGTAGGGGACAGGAGGGTCAGCCCCAGCATTTT. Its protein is CASSRGQEGQPQHF.